This T cell receptor beta chain was sequenced in a study of blood T cells in healthy people across ages. Overall study: Capturing about one barcoded beta molecule per two T cells was achieved by template switching. Regarding the study as a whole: Estimates based on one million T cells were treated as lower bounds.

The CDR3 totals 14 residues. Unmatched junction bases numbered 7, after V lost 6 bases and J lost 4 bases. A second PCR of 7 to 11 cycles used a sample-barcoded 5' primer and a J-beta primer mix. Per-sample output comprised a minimum of 3 million paired-end reads containing CDR3. TCRdb re-called the 5' RACE reads through MiXCR, storing one row per CDR3 protein. The top ten hold roughly 17% of the sample, which has approximately 810,000 distinct CDR3 sequences, under 35% seen once. Concerning this clonotype itself: Its antigen is as yet unknown.

This TCR came from a woman of 80 years or more in good health. The chain is built from TRBV12-3 or TRBV12-4 and TRBJ2-7; TRBD2 matches at 9 bases. Sequenced: blood. Here the CDR3 DNA reads TGTGCCAGCAGGGTAACTAGCGGGTCGTACGAGCAGTACTTC. This codes for CASRVTSGSYEQYF.